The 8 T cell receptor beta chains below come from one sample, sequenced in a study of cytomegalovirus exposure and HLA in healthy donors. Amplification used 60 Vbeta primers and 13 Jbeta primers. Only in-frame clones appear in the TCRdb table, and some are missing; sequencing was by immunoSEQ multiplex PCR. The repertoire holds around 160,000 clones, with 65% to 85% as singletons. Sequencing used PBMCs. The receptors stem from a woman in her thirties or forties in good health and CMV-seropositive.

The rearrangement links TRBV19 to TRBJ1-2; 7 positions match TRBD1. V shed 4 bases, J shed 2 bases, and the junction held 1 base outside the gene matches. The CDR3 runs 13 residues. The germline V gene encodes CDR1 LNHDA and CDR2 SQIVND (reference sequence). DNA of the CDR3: TGTGCCAGTAGTAAACAGGGGAACTATGGCTACACCTTC. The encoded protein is CASSKQGNYGYTF.

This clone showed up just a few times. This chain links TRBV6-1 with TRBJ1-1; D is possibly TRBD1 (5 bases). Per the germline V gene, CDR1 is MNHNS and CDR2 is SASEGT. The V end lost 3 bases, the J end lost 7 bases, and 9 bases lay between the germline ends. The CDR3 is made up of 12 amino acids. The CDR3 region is CASSEGGREAFF. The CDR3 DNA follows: TGTGCCAGCAGTGAGGGGGGTCGTGAAGCTTTCTTT.

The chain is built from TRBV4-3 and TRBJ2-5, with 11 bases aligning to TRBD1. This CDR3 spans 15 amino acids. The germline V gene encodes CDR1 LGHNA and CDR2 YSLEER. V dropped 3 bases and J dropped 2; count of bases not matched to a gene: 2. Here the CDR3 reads CASSQGQGGQETQYF. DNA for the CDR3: TGCGCCAGCAGCCAGGGACAGGGGGGTCAAGAGACCCAGTACTTC.

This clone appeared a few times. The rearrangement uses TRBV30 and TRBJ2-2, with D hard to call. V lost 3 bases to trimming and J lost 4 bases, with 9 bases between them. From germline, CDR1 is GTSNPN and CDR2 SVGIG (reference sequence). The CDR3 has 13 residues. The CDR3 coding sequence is TGTGCCTGGAGGGATGGGCTCACCGGGGAGCTGTTTTTT. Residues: CAWRDGLTGELFF.

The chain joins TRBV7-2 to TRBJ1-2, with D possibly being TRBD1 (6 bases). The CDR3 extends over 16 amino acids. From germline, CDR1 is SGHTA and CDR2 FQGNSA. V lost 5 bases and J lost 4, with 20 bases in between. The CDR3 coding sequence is TGTGCCAGCAGCCCCCCTGGGGGGGCAAGAAGCTATGGCTACACCTTC. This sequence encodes CASSPPGGARSYGYTF.

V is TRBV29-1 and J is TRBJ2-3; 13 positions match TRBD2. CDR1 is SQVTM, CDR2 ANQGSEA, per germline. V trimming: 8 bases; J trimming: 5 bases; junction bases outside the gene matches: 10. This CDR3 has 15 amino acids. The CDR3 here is CSFYPRLAGGDTQYF. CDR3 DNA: TGCAGCTTCTACCCCCGACTAGCGGGAGGAGATACGCAGTATTTT.

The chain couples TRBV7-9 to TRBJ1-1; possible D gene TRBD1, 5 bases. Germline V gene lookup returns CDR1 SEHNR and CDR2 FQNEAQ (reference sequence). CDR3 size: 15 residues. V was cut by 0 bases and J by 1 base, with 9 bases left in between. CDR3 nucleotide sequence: TGTGCCAGCAGCTTAGCAGGGGCCGGGAACACTGAAGCTTTCTTT. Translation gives CASSLAGAGNTEAFF.

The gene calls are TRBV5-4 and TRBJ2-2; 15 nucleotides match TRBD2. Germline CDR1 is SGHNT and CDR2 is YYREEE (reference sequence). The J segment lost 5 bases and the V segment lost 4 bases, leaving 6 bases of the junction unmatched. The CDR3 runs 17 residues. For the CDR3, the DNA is TGTGCCAGCAGCCCCGCCGGGACTAGCGGGGGGACCGGGGAGCTGTTTTTT. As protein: CASSPAGTSGGTGELFF.